This T cell receptor (beta chain) appears in the sequencing data of a study of OX40 agonist ivuxolimab in advanced cancers. This clone was counted once. A single base separates this from a much larger clone, so it may be a read error. Measured with immunoSEQ multiplex PCR; TCRdb has only the in-frame clones, and not every one. This table has tens of thousands of clones, over 70% appearing once. Germline V gene sequence: CDR1 MNHEY, CDR2 SVGAGI. The CDR3 sequence is 14 residues long. J lost 2 bases, V lost 4 bases, and 4 bases had no gene match. Specimen: CD4+ or CD8+ T cells sorted from blood, collected in a trial of the OX40 agonist ivuxolimab. The chain recombines TRBV6-5 with TRBJ1-2, with TRBD1 matching over 7 bases. This receptor was obtained from an adult with an advanced solid tumor such as melanoma, head and neck, liver or kidney cancer. The CDR3 sequence: CASSLGGQNYGYTF. The CDR3, as DNA: TGTGCCAGCAGTTTAGGGGGACAGAACTATGGCTACACCTTC.